This TCR beta chain emerged from a study of T cell changes during pregnancy in multiple sclerosis. Clones were read by immunoSEQ multiplex PCR, and TCRdb kept only the in-frame ones, dropping some. The sample lists roughly 70,000 clones, approximately 90% occurring once. Germline assignment: CDR1 SGHDT and CDR2 YYEEEE. The CDR3 has 17 amino acids. Trimming took 3 bases from V and 2 from J; bases not matched to a gene: 6. Sequencing was performed on peripheral blood, taken in the third trimester of pregnancy. This chain connects TRBV5-6 to TRBJ2-1; 12 bases are a match to TRBD2. This receptor was identified in a female donor with multiple sclerosis, enrolled in a pregnancy study. In DNA form, the CDR3 reads TGTGCCAGCAGCTCCAGGACTAGCGGGGCTACCTACAATGAGCAGTTCTTC. Protein product: CASSSRTSGATYNEQFF.